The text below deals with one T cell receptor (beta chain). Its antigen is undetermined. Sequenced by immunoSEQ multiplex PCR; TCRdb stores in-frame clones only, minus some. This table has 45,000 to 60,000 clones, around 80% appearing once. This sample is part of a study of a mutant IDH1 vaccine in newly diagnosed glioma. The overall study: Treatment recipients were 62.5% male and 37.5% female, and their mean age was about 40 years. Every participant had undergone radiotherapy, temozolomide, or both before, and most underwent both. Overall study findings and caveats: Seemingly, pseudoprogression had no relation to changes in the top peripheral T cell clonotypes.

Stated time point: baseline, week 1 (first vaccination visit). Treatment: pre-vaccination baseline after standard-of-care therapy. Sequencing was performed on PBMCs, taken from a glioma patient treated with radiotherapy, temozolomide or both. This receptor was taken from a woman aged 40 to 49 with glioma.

In nucleotides, the CDR3 is TGTGCCAGCAGTGTGGGTTACACTGAAGCTTTCTTT. As protein: CASSVGYTEAFF. The genes are TRBV25-1 and TRBJ1-1; no clear D gene. Germline V CDR1 and CDR2: MGHDK, SYGVNS. CDR3 length equals 12 residues. V shed 4 bases and J shed 3 bases, with 6 bases lying between them.